The next 5 T cell receptor beta chains were all read from a single sample in a study of blood T cell repertoires in COVID-19. TCRdb's copy holds only in-frame clones and misses some; the assay was immunoSEQ multiplex PCR. The sample lists around 84,000 clones; about 78% were seen once. The sequenced sample consisted of peripheral blood. The receptor source for this set is a man aged 60 to 75 with COVID-19, enrolled during active disease.

The chain joins TRBV5-1 to TRBJ2-1, with 10 bases lining up with TRBD1. The CDR3 extends over 15 amino acids. Germline trimming cut 2 bases from V and 8 bases from J; bases unmatched to any gene: 7. CDR1 and CDR2 from the germline V gene are SGHRS and YFSETQ. In nucleotides, the CDR3 is TGCGCCAGCAGCTTACTCCGGGACAGGGGAGATGAGCAGTTCTTC. This sequence encodes CASSLLRDRGDEQFF.

The chain uses TRBV6-5 and TRBJ2-7; 7 bases align to TRBD1. V shed 8 bases and J 2 bases; nucleotides not matched to a gene: 3. This CDR3 is 12 amino acids long. Per the germline V gene, CDR1 is MNHEY and CDR2 is SVGAGI. CDR3 coding DNA: TGTGCCAGCTTTGGGACAGCCTACGAGCAGTACTTC. Its protein product is CASFGTAYEQYF.

This rearrangement joins TRBV7-8 to TRBJ2-5; D gene unclear. Germline V gives CDR1 SGHVS, CDR2 FQNEAQ. The CDR3 consists of 15 residues. V was pared by 3 bases and J by 0 bases, with 11 bases between. CDR3 sequence (DNA): TGTGCCAGCAGCTTGGCCACATTGTACCAAGAGACCCAGTACTTC. Protein product: CASSLATLYQETQYF.

This chain uses TRBV19 with TRBJ2-5; 8 bases map to TRBD1. This CDR3 is built from 12 residues. V trimming: 8 bases; J trimming: 2 bases; junction bases outside the gene matches: 1. CDR1 and CDR2 (germline): LNHDA, SQIVND (reference sequence). The CDR3 protein is CASGDRQETQYF. In DNA form, the CDR3 reads TGTGCCAGTGGGGACAGGCAAGAGACCCAGTACTTC.

The chain is built from TRBV14 and TRBJ2-1; 8 bases map to TRBD1. This CDR3 spans 17 amino acids. V shed 4 bases, J shed 4 bases, and the junction held 12 bases outside the gene matches. CDR1 SGHDN and CDR2 FVKESK come from the germline V gene. CDR3 sequence reads: CASSPLEWDRRYNEQFF. The CDR3, as DNA: TGTGCCAGCAGCCCACTTGAATGGGACAGGAGATACAATGAGCAGTTCTTC.